A selection of T cell receptor beta chains follows, all from one sample in a study of identical twins. TCRdb redid the calling of the 5' RACE reads with MiXCR, one entry per CDR3 protein. There are hundreds of thousands of distinct CDR3 sequences in the sample; 5.5% to 7% occur only once, and roughly 3.9% lies in the top ten. These sequences were also reported in another study, on yellow fever vaccine responses in identical twins.

The material sequenced was memory (CD45RO+) T cells sorted from blood. The receptors stem from a woman younger than 30 in good health. Both conserved end residues are part of each CDR3. Fields, in order: J gene, V gene, clone size, D gene, CDR3 protein, CDR3 DNA. The D gene is left open where the match is weak. The listing skips clone size in some rows; elsewhere it reads once, few, many or a size class.

>TRBJ2-3|TRBV6-1|many|TRBD2
CASQRGGAPDTQYF
TGTGCCAGTCAGCGGGGGGGCGCCCCAGATACGCAGTATTTT
>TRBJ2-5|TRBV7-8|many|-
CASSLGAKETQYF
TGTGCCAGCAGCTTAGGGGCCAAAGAGACCCAGTACTTC
>TRBJ1-1|TRBV7-2|few|TRBD1
CASSFNPQGAGNTEAFF
TGTGCCAGCAGCTTTAACCCCCAGGGGGCCGGGAACACTGAAGCTTTCTTT
>TRBJ2-1|TRBV29-1|-|-
CSVEALDLSRPYEQFF
TGCAGCGTTGAGGCACTTGACCTCTCGAGACCTTATGAGCAGTTCTTC
>TRBJ2-3|TRBV7-9|many|TRBD2
CASSFSRAGLQYF
TGTGCCAGCAGCTTTAGTAGAGCGGGATTGCAGTATTTT
>TRBJ2-7|TRBV20-1|many|TRBD2
CSASFPSGRFEQYF
TGCAGTGCTAGTTTCCCTAGCGGGAGGTTTGAGCAGTACTTC
>TRBJ2-1|TRBV5-1|many|TRBD1
CASSLAGTVETNEQFF
TGCGCCAGCAGCTTGGCCGGGACAGTGGAGACCAATGAGCAGTTCTTC
>TRBJ2-5|TRBV25-1|few|-
CASSEQAQETQYF
TGTGCCAGCAGTGAACAGGCACAAGAGACCCAGTACTTC
>TRBJ2-1|TRBV4-2|few|-
CASSQDWLAHNEQFF
TGTGCCAGCAGCCAAGATTGGCTAGCACATAATGAGCAGTTCTTC
>TRBJ2-2|TRBV5-5|many|-
CASSLDRYTGELFF
TGTGCCAGCAGCTTGGATCGGTACACCGGGGAGCTGTTTTTT
>TRBJ2-1|TRBV10-1|-|-
CASSGGPGGEVRNEQFF
TGCGCCAGCAGTGGGGGCCCCGGTGGGGAGGTACGCAATGAGCAGTTCTTC
>TRBJ2-1|TRBV3-1|few|-
CASNQGSSRPYNEQFF
TGTGCCAGCAACCAAGGGAGTAGCCGCCCCTACAATGAGCAGTTCTTC
>TRBJ2-3|TRBV28|few|TRBD2
CASSFLSGGLTDTQYF
TGTGCCAGCAGTTTCCTAAGCGGGGGGCTCACAGATACGCAGTATTTT
>TRBJ2-7|TRBV10-3|-|-
CAISDPRQSSYEQYF
TGTGCCATCAGTGACCCCAGACAAAGCTCCTACGAGCAGTACTTC
>TRBJ2-7|TRBV10-3|many|TRBD2
CAISPLAGPYEQYF
TGTGCCATCAGTCCTCTAGCGGGGCCCTACGAGCAGTACTTC
>TRBJ2-7|TRBV2|few|-
CASSHYEQYF
TGTGCCAGCAGTCACTACGAGCAGTACTTC
>TRBJ2-2|TRBV20-1|-|TRBD1
CSAGSGRGRHTGELFF
TGCAGTGCTGGATCCGGCAGGGGGCGGCACACCGGGGAGCTGTTTTTT
>TRBJ2-3|TRBV12-3/TRBV12-4|few|TRBD2
CASSSLSGSTDTQYF
TGTGCCAGCAGTTCCCTTAGCGGGAGCACAGATACGCAGTATTTT
>TRBJ2-1|TRBV28|few|TRBD1
CASSRDRALTYNEQFF
TGTGCCAGCAGCAGGGACAGGGCACTAACCTACAATGAGCAGTTCTTC
>TRBJ1-3|TRBV20-1|few|TRBD1
CCASLDRGKTGNTIYF
TGCTGTGCTAGCCTCGACAGGGGGAAAACTGGAAACACCATATATTTT
>TRBJ2-1|TRBV27|-|TRBD2
CASRHTSGGYNEQFF
TGTGCCAGCAGACATACTAGCGGGGGTTACAATGAGCAGTTCTTC
>TRBJ1-2|TRBV3-1|few|-
CASSGIQGVHGYTF
TGTGCCAGCAGCGGAATACAGGGAGTCCATGGCTACACCTTC
>TRBJ1-1|TRBV5-1|many|TRBD1
CASSLGLQGADTEAFF
TGCGCCAGCAGCTTGGGCTTACAGGGGGCGGACACTGAAGCTTTCTTT
>TRBJ2-1|TRBV12-3/TRBV12-4|few|TRBD2
CASSRLGGGHNEQFF
TGTGCCAGCAGTCGACTAGGCGGGGGGCACAATGAGCAGTTCTTC
>TRBJ1-5|TRBV7-2|few|TRBD1
CASSLAGTGMWPQHF
TGTGCCAGCAGCCTCGCCGGGACAGGAATGTGGCCCCAGCATTTT
>TRBJ2-7|TRBV28|many|TRBD2
CASSASTLAGLPYEQYF
TGTGCCAGCAGTGCCTCGACACTAGCGGGCCTCCCCTACGAGCAGTACTTC
>TRBJ2-5|TRBV10-3|-|-
CAISGGQFAETQYF
TGTGCCATCAGCGGGGGACAGTTTGCGGAGACCCAGTACTTC
>TRBJ2-1|TRBV5-1|many|-
CASSLASSYNEQFF
TGCGCCAGCAGCTTGGCTAGCTCCTACAATGAGCAGTTCTTC
>TRBJ1-1|TRBV12-3/TRBV12-4|-|-
CASSKGSLRAPLNTEAFF
TGTGCCAGCAGTAAGGGAAGTCTTAGGGCCCCATTGAACACTGAAGCTTTCTTT
>TRBJ1-2|TRBV4-2|many|TRBD1
CASSQDQWDRVGYGYTF
TGTGCCAGCAGCCAAGATCAGTGGGACAGGGTTGGATATGGCTACACCTTC
>TRBJ2-7|TRBV28|once|TRBD2
CASSTSGRAPYEQYF
TGTGCCAGCAGTACAAGCGGGAGGGCCCCCTACGAGCAGTACTTC
>TRBJ2-1|TRBV20-1|-|-
CSARGDTYNEQFF
TGCAGTGCTAGGGGGGACACTTACAATGAGCAGTTCTTC
>TRBJ1-2|TRBV7-8|-|TRBD1
CASSFRQGALYGYTF
TGTGCCAGCAGCTTCCGACAGGGGGCTTTGTATGGCTACACCTTC
>TRBJ1-5|TRBV10-3|many|-
CAISEGGENQPQHF
TGTGCCATCAGTGAAGGCGGGGAAAATCAGCCCCAGCATTTT
>TRBJ2-1|TRBV10-3|many|TRBD1
CAISDGQGGEQFF
TGTGCCATCAGTGACGGACAGGGGGGTGAGCAGTTCTTC
>TRBJ2-7|TRBV4-1|few|TRBD2
CASSQRTSGRYEQYF
TGCGCCAGCAGCCAGCGGACTAGCGGGAGGTACGAGCAGTACTTC
>TRBJ2-3|TRBV5-6|many|-
CASTRGLEDTQYF
TGTGCCAGCACGAGGGGGTTGGAAGATACGCAGTATTTT
>TRBJ2-1|TRBV6-1|-|-
CASSPMVGGRYNEQFF
TGTGCCAGCAGTCCCATGGTTGGGGGGCGATATAATGAGCAGTTCTTC
>TRBJ2-6|TRBV28|-|-
CATITGSSGANVLTF
TGTGCCACTATTACAGGCAGCTCTGGGGCCAACGTCCTGACTTTC
>TRBJ2-1|TRBV12-3/TRBV12-4|few|-
CASSRLYEQFF
TGTGCCAGCAGTCGCCTCTATGAGCAGTTCTTC
>TRBJ1-2|TRBV20-1|-|-
CSAREWGENYGYTF
TGCAGTGCTAGAGAGTGGGGCGAAAACTATGGCTACACCTTC
>TRBJ1-3|TRBV25-1|-|TRBD1
CASSDRQGGTGNTIYF
TGTGCCAGCAGTGATCGACAGGGAGGGACTGGAAACACCATATATTTT
>TRBJ2-1|TRBV4-2|many|TRBD2
CASSPLAGGNNEQFF
TGTGCCAGCAGCCCCCTAGCGGGTGGGAACAATGAGCAGTTCTTC
>TRBJ1-2|TRBV28|-|-
CASSLIRHYGYTF
TGTGCCAGCAGTTTAATCAGGCATTATGGCTACACCTTC
>TRBJ2-1|TRBV20-1|many|-
CSARVGPAGDEQFF
TGCAGTGCTAGAGTCGGACCCGCAGGGGATGAGCAGTTCTTC
>TRBJ1-6|TRBV3-1|-|-
CASSQYRSPLHF
TGTGCCAGCAGCCAATACCGTTCACCCCTCCACTTT
>TRBJ2-5|TRBV10-3|few|-
CAISESTGSETQYF
TGTGCCATCAGTGAGTCCACAGGGAGCGAGACCCAGTACTTC
>TRBJ1-2|TRBV12-3/TRBV12-4|many|TRBD1
CASTSQGHGYTF
TGTGCCAGCACTTCACAGGGGCATGGCTACACCTTC
>TRBJ2-1|TRBV6-1|few|-
CASSEGATSGQFF
TGTGCCAGCAGTGAAGGCGCCACCTCCGGGCAGTTCTTC
>TRBJ1-1|TRBV7-9|few|-
CASSLRGGAGNTEAFF
TGTGCCAGCAGCTTAAGGGGGGGCGCTGGGAACACTGAAGCTTTCTTT